Listed here are 16 T cell receptor beta chains from one sample, sequenced in a study of cytomegalovirus exposure and HLA in healthy donors. PCR amplification relied on 60 Vbeta primers (plus 13 Jbeta primers). TCRdb keeps only in-frame clones here, not all; method: immunoSEQ multiplex PCR. The profile shows 100,000 to 150,000 clones, 60% to 85% of them singletons. The sample consisted of PBMCs. These TCRs come from a female donor in good health and CMV-seronegative.

To note about this clone: One junction end disagrees with the germline gene, perhaps due to a read error. V gene TRBV7-9 combines with J gene TRBJ1-1; 8 positions agree with TRBD1. CDR1 is SEHNR, CDR2 FQNEAQ, per germline (reference sequence). CDR3 length equals 16 residues. CDR3 protein: CSSSLGPGGRGGWTFF. The CDR3 nucleotides read TGTTCCAGCAGCTTAGGGCCAGGGGGCAGAGGAGGCTGGACTTTCTTT.

V gene TRBV12-5 combines with J gene TRBJ1-6; D is ambiguous. The germline gives CDR1 LGHNT, CDR2 FRNRAP. The CDR3 has 16 amino acids. Trimming shortened V by 3 bases and J by 3 bases, and 12 bases separated the two germline ends. The CDR3 loop reads CASGLGTRLYNSPLHF. In nucleotides, the CDR3 is TGTGCTAGTGGTTTAGGAACCCGACTCTATAATTCACCCCTCCACTTT.

The chain joins TRBV27 to TRBJ2-5, with no clear D. CDR1 and CDR2 from the germline V gene are MNHEY and SMNVEV (reference sequence). The V gene lost 7 bases and the J gene lost 5 bases, with 17 bases spanning the gap. The CDR3 spans 14 residues. CDR3 nucleotides: TGTGCCAGCAAACCTGGCCCCCGGGTCGAGACCCAGTACTTC. Its protein product is CASKPGPRVETQYF.

The V call is TRBV5-1, the J call TRBJ2-1; D gene uncertain. The CDR3 contains 13 residues. Between the trimmed V and J ends, which lost 0 bases and 8 bases, there was a span of 9 bases. Germline V CDR1 and CDR2: SGHRS, YFSETQ. In DNA form, the CDR3 reads TGCGCCAGCAGCTTGGTACAGCCGGATGAGCAGTTCTTC. It codes for CASSLVQPDEQFF.

The rearrangement joins TRBV5-6 to TRBJ1-2; D unresolved. There are 12 residues in the CDR3. V lost 2 bases to trimming and J lost 5 bases, with 7 bases between them. Germline CDR1 is SGHDT and CDR2 is YYEEEE. CDR3 DNA sequence: TGTGCCAGCAGCTTTCGAGTGTATGGCTACACCTTC. Its translation: CASSFRVYGYTF.

The chain carries TRBV7-9 and TRBJ2-7; 12 bases are shared with TRBD2. CDR3 size: 15 residues. Germline V lookup: CDR1 SEHNR, CDR2 FQNEAQ (reference sequence). J gave up 5 bases and V 4 bases, and 6 bases lay outside the gene matches. Here the CDR3 DNA reads TGTGCCAGCAGCTCGCTAGCGGGAGGGCCCCACGAGCAGTACTTC. Translating it yields CASSSLAGGPHEQYF.

This chain links TRBV7-3 with TRBJ2-3; no reliable D call. Germline V lookup: CDR1 SGHTA, CDR2 FQGTGA. The CDR3 loop spans 15 amino acids. Trimming removed 5 bases at V and 4 bases at J, with 16 bases between. The CDR3: CASSPRPLSADTQYF. The CDR3 bases are TGTGCCAGCAGCCCCCGCCCCCTATCGGCAGATACGCAGTATTTT.

This clone appeared a single time. A junction end diverges from the germline sequence, so it may reflect a read error. The chain recombines TRBV25-1 with TRBJ2-6, with a possible D match to TRBD1 (5 bases). CDR3 length: 15 residues. Germline-derived CDR1 and CDR2 are MGHDK and SYGVNS. The CDR3 bases are TGTGCCAGCAGTAGACAGTCCCCTGGGGCCAACGGCCTGACTTTC. As protein: CASSRQSPGANGLTF.

The chain recombines TRBV7-9 with TRBJ2-7; 9 bases agree with TRBD2. Germline V gene lookup returns CDR1 SEHNR and CDR2 FQNEAQ (reference sequence). Unmatched junction bases numbered 16, after V lost 4 bases and J lost 3 bases. The CDR3 is 18 amino acids. DNA of the CDR3: TGTGCCAGCAGCTCTCCCGGGACTAGCACCCTATTCGACTACGAGCAGTACTTC. Encoded protein: CASSSPGTSTLFDYEQYF. The full variable domain, in which reference TRBV7-9 and TRBJ2-7 provide the parts outside the CDR3, is DTGVSQNPRHKITKRGQNVTFRCDPISEHNRLYWYRQTLGQGPEFLTYFQNEAQLEKSRLLSDRFSAERPKGSFSTLEIQRTEQGDSAMYLCASSSPGTSTLFDYEQYFGPGTRLTVT.

This chain joins TRBV6-1 and TRBJ1-1; 7 nucleotides match TRBD1. V lost 5 bases, J lost 4 bases, and 7 bases stayed unmatched. Germline-derived CDR1 and CDR2 are MNHNS and SASEGT. This CDR3 contains 14 residues. The CDR3 reads CASSLSGGSTEAFF. Written as DNA, the CDR3 is TGTGCCAGCAGTTTATCAGGGGGAAGCACTGAAGCTTTCTTT.

This chain joins TRBV19 and TRBJ2-7; possibly TRBD1 for D (5 bases). CDR3 length equals 16 residues. V was clipped by 4 bases and J by 3 bases, with 19 bases between them. Germline CDR1 is LNHDA and CDR2 is SQIVND (reference sequence). CDR3 sequence reads: CASSTLGQNAHYEQYF. For the CDR3, the DNA is TGTGCCAGTAGTACCCTCGGACAAAATGCTCACTACGAGCAGTACTTC.

This clone turned up a few times. V is TRBV30 and J is TRBJ1-1; the D is unclear. The CDR3 contains 13 residues. V lost 5 bases to trimming and J lost 0 bases, with 10 bases between them. Germline CDR1 is GTSNPN and CDR2 is SVGIG (reference sequence). The CDR3 spells CAWDTSMNTEAFF. CDR3 nucleotide sequence: TGTGCCTGGGACACAAGCATGAACACTGAAGCTTTCTTT.

This chain connects TRBV7-3 to TRBJ1-1; D unresolved. In germline, CDR1 is SGHTA, CDR2 FQGTGA. V was pared by 0 bases and J by 1 base, with 12 bases between. The CDR3 contains 16 residues. This chain's CDR3 is CASSLTHSPPNTEAFF. The DNA of the CDR3 is TGTGCCAGCAGCTTAACCCACTCACCTCCGAACACTGAAGCTTTCTTT.

The CDR3: CASSEDRREYSNQPQHF. The CDR3 bases are TGTGCCAGCAGTGAAGATAGAAGGGAGTATAGCAATCAGCCCCAGCATTTT. The chain couples TRBV6-1 to TRBJ1-5; D is uncertain. The CDR3 totals 17 residues. V dropped 1 base and J dropped 0 bases, with 13 bases sitting between them. CDR1 is MNHNS, CDR2 SASEGT, per germline.

The chain joins TRBV14 to TRBJ1-2; 9 bases line up with TRBD1. The CDR3 totals 16 residues. Germline-derived CDR1 and CDR2 are SGHDN and FVKESK. The V gene end was trimmed by 1 base and the J gene end by 2 bases; junction bases not matched to a gene: 5. Here the CDR3 DNA reads TGTGCCAGCAGCCAAGCCCTTGGACAGGGGAACTATGGCTACACCTTC. Translating gives CASSQALGQGNYGYTF.

In this sample, this clone turned up once. The chain links TRBV18 to TRBJ2-4, with a weak D call TRBD2 (5 bases). In germline, CDR1 is KGHSH, CDR2 LQKENI. This CDR3 region has 16 residues. The V end lost 6 bases, the J end lost 0 bases, and 15 bases lay between the germline ends. CDR3 bases: TGTGCCAGCTCCCCGAGGGCAGCCCTAGCCAAAAACATTCAGTACTTC. Encoded protein: CASSPRAALAKNIQYF.